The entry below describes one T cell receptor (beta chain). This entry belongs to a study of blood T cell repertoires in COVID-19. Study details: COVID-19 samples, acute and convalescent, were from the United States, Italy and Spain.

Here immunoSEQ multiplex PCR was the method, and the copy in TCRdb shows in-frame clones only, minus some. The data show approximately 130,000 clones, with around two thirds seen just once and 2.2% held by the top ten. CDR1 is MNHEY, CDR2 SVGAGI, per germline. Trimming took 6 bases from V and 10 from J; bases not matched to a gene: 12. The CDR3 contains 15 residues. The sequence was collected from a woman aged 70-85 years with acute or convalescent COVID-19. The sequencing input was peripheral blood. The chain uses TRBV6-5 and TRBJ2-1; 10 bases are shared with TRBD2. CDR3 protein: CASSSSGGLSSEQFF. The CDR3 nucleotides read TGTGCCAGCAGCAGTAGCGGGGGGCTATCATCCGAGCAGTTCTTC.